Included here is one TCR beta chain sequence, with context. The antigen remains undetermined. This sample was included in a study of PD-1 blockade in classical Hodgkin lymphoma. Sequenced by immunoSEQ multiplex PCR; TCRdb stores in-frame clones only, minus some. This sample carries 100,000 or so clones, roughly nine tenths of them seen once, and the ten largest clones take under 20%. Points from the study as a whole: Some patients began nivolumab under 1 year after ASCT. These patients were excluded from later analyses.

V trimming: 9 bases; J trimming: 2 bases; junction bases outside the gene matches: 10. Germline V CDR1 and CDR2: LNHDA, SQIVND (reference sequence). This CDR3 contains 16 residues. Noted time point: cycle 4 day 1 (C4D1), after less than 7 weeks of nivolumab. Each patient experienced a relapse that followed autologous stem cell transplantation, and brentuximab vedotin exposure varied. The chain employs TRBV19 and TRBJ2-2, with 9 bases that match TRBD2. The sequences come from peripheral blood mononuclear cells (PBMCs), collected before the fourth cycle of nivolumab. The sequence was collected from a human donor with classical Hodgkin lymphoma. The CDR3 is CASLGPAGGNTGELFF. CDR3 nucleotides: TGTGCCAGCTTGGGCCCAGCGGGGGGTAACACCGGGGAGCTGTTTTTT.